The 20 T cell receptor beta chains below were found in one sample sequenced in a study of beta chain features in type 1 diabetes. Expressed TCRB transcripts were sequenced because the entire RNA isolate underwent reverse transcription. TCRdb's copy holds only in-frame clones and misses some; the assay was immunoSEQ multiplex PCR. The sample includes about 190,000 clones, 7.8% seen only once; the top ten take roughly 1%. These receptors have no identified antigens. Notes on the study in general: In every one of the four CD4+ subsets, TCRB CDR3s were moderately but significantly shorter in Type 1 diabetes patients.

Input material: central memory CD4+ T cells from blood. These receptors were obtained from a middle-aged woman with type 1 diabetes.

V gene TRBV18 combines with J gene TRBJ1-5; maybe TRBD1 (6 bases). V was clipped by 2 bases and J by 3 bases, with 8 bases between them. Germline loops: CDR1 KGHSH, CDR2 LQKENI. The CDR3 is made up of 14 amino acids. The CDR3 nucleotides are TGTGCCAGCTCACCAGGGGGGGCCAATCAGCCCCAGCATTTT. Residues: CASSPGGANQPQHF.

The chain carries TRBV7-8 and TRBJ2-5; TRBD1 agrees at 9 bases. CDR1 is SGHVS and CDR2 is FQNEAQ in the germline V gene. V lost 5 bases, J lost 5 bases, and 6 bases stayed unmatched. The length of the CDR3 is 14 residues. CDR3 in DNA: TGTGCCAGCAGCCCACGGACAGGGGACGAGACCCAGTACTTC. This codes for CASSPRTGDETQYF.

This clone was counted ten times or more. This chain joins TRBV9 and TRBJ2-7; D is ambiguous. This CDR3 comprises 14 residues. V was cut by 0 bases and J by 1 base, with 8 bases left in between. Looked up from germline, CDR1 is SGDLS and CDR2 is YYNGEE. In DNA form, the CDR3 reads TGTGCCAGCAGCGTAGGACTCCTTTCCTACGAGCAGTACTTC. It translates to CASSVGLLSYEQYF.

V and J are TRBV5-8 and TRBJ2-2, with 8 nucleotides matching TRBD1. V lost 4 bases and J lost 5; bases outside the gene matches: 7. The germline V gene encodes CDR1 SGHTS and CDR2 YDEGEE. The CDR3 is made up of 15 amino acids. The CDR3 coding sequence is TGTGCCAGCAGCCCGGGACAGGTGCTGACCGGGGAGCTGTTTTTT. It translates to CASSPGQVLTGELFF.

The J gene is TRBJ2-1, the V gene TRBV11-3, with D unresolved. V gave up 1 base and J gave up 8 bases, with 9 bases separating them. The CDR3 totals 13 residues. Germline V lookup: CDR1 SGHNT, CDR2 YENEEA. The CDR3 sequence is CASSLGFSYEQFF. Here the CDR3 DNA reads TGTGCCAGCAGCTTAGGTTTCTCCTATGAGCAGTTCTTC.

This sequence joins TRBV6-1 and TRBJ2-1, with TRBD2 matching 7 bases. V gave up 5 bases and J gave up 0 bases; unmatched junction bases: 4. The CDR3 loop spans 15 amino acids. Germline V CDR1 and CDR2: MNHNS, SASEGT. The DNA of the CDR3 is TGTGCCAGCAGTACAAGGACTAGCTCCTACAATGAGCAGTTCTTC. This sequence encodes CASSTRTSSYNEQFF.

This clone has at least ten counts. CDR3 coding DNA: TGTGCCAGCAGCAGCCGGACTAGTAACCCCAATGAGCAGTTCTTC. It codes for CASSSRTSNPNEQFF. V is TRBV7-2 and J is TRBJ2-1; 7 positions agree with TRBD2. CDR1 is SGHTA, CDR2 FQGNSA, per germline. J gave up 6 bases and V 5 bases, and 10 bases lay outside the gene matches. The CDR3 is 15 amino acids.

This chain connects TRBV7-9 to TRBJ2-7; D possibly corresponds to TRBD2 (6 bases). Trimming shortened V by 7 bases and J by 3 bases, and 16 bases separated the two germline ends. Germline assignment: CDR1 SEHNR and CDR2 FQNEAQ (reference sequence). This CDR3 contains 14 residues. CDR3 sequence reads: CASTLGGAIYEQYF. Here the CDR3 DNA reads TGTGCCAGCACCCTCGGCGGGGCGATCTACGAGCAGTACTTC.

This clone has a handful of counts. V usage is TRBV18 and J usage is TRBJ2-5; TRBD2 matches 7 bases. Trimming took 3 bases from V and 2 from J; bases not matched to a gene: 6. The CDR3 is 15 amino acids. CDR1 and CDR2 from the germline V gene are KGHSH and LQKENI. The CDR3 sequence is CASSPISGRQETQYF. In nucleotides, the CDR3 is TGTGCCAGCTCACCGATTAGCGGGCGACAAGAGACCCAGTACTTC.

This sequence joins TRBV29-1 and TRBJ2-1; a possible D gene is TRBD2 (5 bases). Trimming pared 5 bases from V and 0 bases from J, leaving 14 bases between. The CDR3 length is 15 residues. Looked up from germline, CDR1 is SQVTM and CDR2 is ANQGSEA. DNA of the CDR3: TGCAGCGTTTACAAGGAAGGGAGCTCCTACAATGAGCAGTTCTTC. This translates into CSVYKEGSSYNEQFF.

This clone appeared a few times. The J gene is TRBJ1-5, the V gene TRBV4-1, with D unclear. This CDR3 is built from 15 residues. Trimming cost V 4 bases and J 1 base, with 11 bases left between them. Per the germline V gene, CDR1 is MGHRA and CDR2 is YSYEKL. In DNA form, the CDR3 reads TGCGCCAGCAGCCCGGGGATACGGAGCAATCAGCCCCAGCATTTT. Protein product: CASSPGIRSNQPQHF.

J is TRBJ1-5 and V is TRBV5-1; the D gene is possibly TRBD1 (6 bases). CDR1 is SGHRS and CDR2 is YFSETQ in the germline V gene. The CDR3 extends over 13 amino acids. The V end lost 0 bases, the J end lost 7 bases, and 8 bases lay between the germline ends. The CDR3 region has the DNA TGCGCCAGCAGCTTGGAAGGGGGACAGCCCCAGCATTTT. It is translated as CASSLEGGQPQHF.

This clone was found many times. The chain has TRBV29-1 and TRBJ2-1, with 13 bases matching TRBD2. This CDR3 has 14 residues. Germline trimming cut 7 bases from V and 4 bases from J; bases unmatched to any gene: 4. Germline CDR1 reads SQVTM; CDR2 reads ANQGSEA. CDR3 loop: CSARTSGGYNEQFF. The CDR3 DNA follows: TGCAGCGCCCGGACTAGCGGGGGTTACAATGAGCAGTTCTTC.

J is TRBJ2-1 and V is TRBV29-1; tentatively, D is TRBD2 (6 bases). V lost 7 bases and J lost 4, with 17 bases in between. The CDR3 has 14 amino acids. Germline V CDR1 and CDR2: SQVTM, ANQGSEA. The CDR3 here is CSGATSNGYNEQFF. The DNA of the CDR3 is TGCAGCGGCGCGACTAGTAATGGTTACAATGAGCAGTTCTTC.

This clone was seen more than once but under ten times. This chain uses TRBV28 with TRBJ1-2, with D tentatively TRBD1 (5 bases). This CDR3 has 16 residues. Trimming removed 6 bases from V and 1 base from J, with 18 bases in between. Germline CDR1 and CDR2: MDHEN and SYDVKM. The CDR3 coding sequence is TGTGCCAGCAGCCTACTCACTGGGGCTGGTAACTATGGCTACACCTTC. This sequence encodes CASSLLTGAGNYGYTF.

This clone was seen only a few times. This rearrangement joins TRBV11-2 to TRBJ2-5, with a tentative D call TRBD1 (6 bases). V lost 5 bases to trimming and J lost 3 bases, with 16 bases between them. This CDR3 has 15 amino acids. Germline V lookup: CDR1 SGHAT, CDR2 FQNNGV. The CDR3 reads CASSPSLSGEETQYF. In DNA form, the CDR3 reads TGTGCCAGCAGCCCAAGTCTGTCAGGGGAAGAGACCCAGTACTTC.

The rearrangement joins TRBV6-5 to TRBJ2-1; possible D gene TRBD1, 6 bases. The length of the CDR3 is 15 residues. V shed 5 bases and J shed 8 bases, with 19 bases lying between them. The germline V gene has CDR1 MNHEY and CDR2 SVGAGI. The CDR3: CASSPRGRGVDEQFF. CDR3 bases: TGTGCCAGCAGTCCCCGGGGCAGGGGAGTCGATGAGCAGTTCTTC.

CDR3: CASRPTGGTDTQYF. The CDR3 coding sequence is TGTGCCAGCAGACCGACAGGGGGCACAGATACGCAGTATTTT. The V and J genes are TRBV7-2 and TRBJ2-3; TRBD1 aligns across 8 bases. The CDR3 is 14 residues long. Germline V gene sequence: CDR1 SGHTA, CDR2 FQGNSA. V lost 6 bases, J lost 1 base, and 3 bases stayed unmatched.

This chain joins TRBV13 and TRBJ2-1, with TRBD2 identical over 7 bases. CDR1 PRHDT and CDR2 FYEKMQ come from the germline V gene (reference sequence). This CDR3 has 13 residues. V gave up 5 bases and J gave up 5 bases; unmatched junction bases: 3. The CDR3 sequence: CASSRGRDNEQFF. CDR3 DNA sequence: TGTGCCAGCAGCCGGGGGAGGGACAATGAGCAGTTCTTC.

This clone has a handful of counts. The chain employs TRBV5-4 and TRBJ1-1, with 12 nucleotides matching TRBD1. The germline gives CDR1 SGHNT, CDR2 YYREEE (reference sequence). CDR3 size: 17 residues. Trimming cost V 4 bases and J 0 bases; bases outside gene matches: 7. CDR3 bases: TGTGCCAGCAGCCCGGGACAGGGGGCAGGGTTGAACACTGAAGCTTTCTTT. Translation gives CASSPGQGAGLNTEAFF.